This TCR beta chain was captured in a study of blood T cell repertoires in COVID-19. In the study overall: Sites across the United States, Italy and Spain contributed samples from acute and convalescent COVID-19. T cells, B-cell-depleted T cells, or PBMCs provided the cDNA or gDNA that served as material.

The CDR3 is 14 residues long. Looked up from germline, CDR1 is KGHSH and CDR2 is LQKENI. The V end lost 1 base, the J end lost 5 bases, and 11 bases lay between the germline ends. Produced via immunoSEQ multiplex PCR; TCRdb's table is partial and in-frame only. Of fewer than 600,000 clones listed, approximately 89% were seen once; the top ten hold around 0.95%. The clonotype comes from a man aged 18 to 30 with COVID-19, enrolled during active disease. Sequencing used peripheral blood. The chain links TRBV18 to TRBJ2-5; D call uncertain. The CDR3, as DNA: TGTGCCAGCTCACCACTTCCCTCTCAGGAGACCCAGTACTTC. Its translation is CASSPLPSQETQYF.